This TCR beta chain was captured in a study of regulatory T cells in long-lasting Graves disease. Whole-study results and caveats: The TCR repertoire of persistent Graves' patients was less diverse than that of newly diagnosed ones.

Regarding time point: newly diagnosed GD, antithyroid drugs for less than 3 months. From RNA extracted from PBMCs, the TCR library was made. Patients all came to the study from an endocrinology department in Xi'an, China. About this clonotype: The antigen remains unidentified.

Arm-PCR with iRepertoire HTBI primers amplified the CDR3 regions for these TCR beta libraries. One entry per CDR3 protein, called by TCRdb with MiXCR from the multiplex PCR reads. The sample lists hundreds of thousands of distinct CDR3 sequences, 15% to 19% occurring once. CDR1 is SNHLY, CDR2 FYNNEI, per germline. The CDR3 loop spans 14 amino acids. V lost 1 base, J lost 6 bases, and 12 bases lay in between. This chain connects TRBV2 to TRBJ1-1; D gene ambiguous. This sequence was found in a female donor with Graves disease. The specimen was peripheral blood mononuclear cells (PBMCs), collected at new diagnosis, from a patient treated with antithyroid drugs. CDR3: CASSEGMGYAEAFF. The CDR3, as DNA: TGTGCCAGCAGTGAAGGGATGGGGTACGCTGAAGCTTTCTTT.